A selection of T cell receptor beta chains follows, all from one sample in a study of vaccination effects on CD4 cells after COVID-19. Data came from immunoSEQ multiplex PCR; TCRdb stores just in-frame clones and leaves some out. This table holds more than 12,000 clones, about 75% found once. Their cognate antigens are unknown. Specimen: CD4+ T cells from PBMCs cultured with HCoV-NL63 spike peptides, collected after COVID-19 vaccination. The receptors come from a human donor who received a COVID-19 vaccine. CDR3s include the opening cysteine and the closing phenylalanine or tryptophan. A D gene is named only where the DNA matches it firmly. A clone size is listed for some rows: how often the clone was seen (once, few, many), or a class if it is expanded.

j_gene | abundance | v_gene | d_gene | CDR3aa | CDR3nt
TRBJ2-3 | NA | TRBV18 | TRBD1 | CASSHDRVADTQYF | TGTGCCAGCTCACACGACAGGGTCGCAGATACGCAGTATTTT
TRBJ1-1 | once | TRBV5-6 | TRBD1 | CASSWGQGSEAFF | TGTGCCAGCAGTTGGGGACAGGGGTCTGAAGCTTTCTTT
TRBJ2-7 | NA | TRBV6-1 | NA | CASSETRGGNEQYF | TGTGCCAGCAGTGAAACGAGGGGGGGTAACGAGCAGTACTTC
TRBJ2-1 | NA | TRBV28 | NA | CASRGRDEQFF | TGTGCCAGCAGAGGCAGAGATGAGCAGTTCTTC
TRBJ2-7 | NA | TRBV3-1/TRBV3-2 | TRBD1 | CASSQGGQGSGEQYF | TGTGCCAGCAGCCAGGGAGGACAGGGATCGGGGGAGCAGTACTTC
TRBJ2-7 | NA | TRBV6-6 | TRBD2 | CASSAARDYVYEQYF | TGTGCCAGCAGTGCCGCCCGGGACTATGTCTACGAGCAGTACTTC
TRBJ2-1 | NA | TRBV7-2 | NA | CASSSISPYNEQFF | TGTGCCAGCAGCAGTATTTCCCCCTACAATGAGCAGTTCTTC
TRBJ2-3 | NA | TRBV19 | TRBD1 | CATRGTGGDTQYF | TGTGCCACGCGCGGGACAGGAGGAGATACGCAGTATTTT
TRBJ1-2 | NA | TRBV28 | TRBD1 | CASSRTGLVFYGYTF | TGTGCCAGCAGCCGGACAGGCCTAGTCTTCTATGGCTACACCTTC
TRBJ2-5 | NA | TRBV3-1/TRBV3-2 | NA | CASSSQVGSAQYF | TGTGCCAGCAGCTCTCAGGTGGGGAGTGCCCAGTACTTC
TRBJ1-1 | NA | TRBV5-4 | NA | CASSYQTGNTEAFF | TGTGCCAGCAGCTACCAGACAGGAAACACTGAAGCTTTCTTT
TRBJ1-2 | once | TRBV28 | TRBD1 | CASSLRTGRANYGYTF | TGTGCCAGCAGTTTAAGGACAGGGAGAGCTAACTATGGCTACACCTTC
TRBJ2-7 | few | TRBV14 | TRBD1 | CASSHWGTGGNDEQYF | TGTGCCAGCAGCCATTGGGGGACAGGGGGCAACGACGAGCAGTACTTC
TRBJ2-7 | NA | TRBV5-1 | NA | CASSLTGSAYEQYF | TGCGCCAGCAGCTTGACGGGGTCCGCCTACGAGCAGTACTTC
TRBJ2-7 | NA | TRBV4-3 | NA | CASSQEQGNEQYF | TGCGCCAGCAGCCAGGAACAGGGCAACGAGCAGTACTTC
TRBJ2-7 | NA | TRBV12-3/TRBV12-4 | NA | CASSSSGSWEQYF | TGTGCCAGCAGTTCCAGCGGGTCTTGGGAGCAGTACTTC
TRBJ2-2 | NA | TRBV9 | NA | CASSVVGSGGELFF | TGTGCCAGCAGCGTAGTGGGTTCCGGCGGGGAGCTGTTTTTT
TRBJ2-3 | NA | TRBV7-8 | NA | CASSLRASTDTQYF | TGTGCCAGCAGCTTACGGGCGAGCACAGATACGCAGTATTTT
TRBJ2-3 | NA | TRBV15 | TRBD2 | CATSRAIPGLGPDTQYF | TGTGCCACCAGCAGAGCAATCCCGGGACTAGGGCCAGATACGCAGTATTTT
TRBJ1-1 | NA | TRBV6-2/TRBV6-3 | NA | CASSEDGNTEAFF | TGTGCCAGCAGCGAGGACGGGAACACTGAAGCTTTCTTT
TRBJ1-2 | NA | TRBV5-4 | NA | CASSLKVGGYTF | TGTGCCAGCAGCTTGAAGGTGGGAGGCTACACCTTC
TRBJ1-4 | NA | TRBV7-6 | NA | CASSLEGLGVEKLFF | TGTGCCAGCAGCTTAGAGGGCTTGGGCGTTGAAAAACTGTTTTTT
TRBJ1-1 | few | TRBV7-9 | NA | CASSPEGNTEAFF | TGTGCCAGCAGCCCAGAGGGGAACACTGAAGCTTTCTTT
TRBJ2-7 | once | TRBV6-1 | NA | CASSETPLAGRVQYF | TGTGCCAGCAGTGAGACCCCCTTGGCGGGACGGGTGCAGTACTTC
TRBJ2-2 | few | TRBV15 | TRBD1 | CATRRQGETGELFF | TGTGCCACCAGGAGACAGGGGGAGACCGGGGAGCTGTTTTTT
TRBJ2-5 | once | TRBV19 | TRBD1 | CASKIPGGVTQYF | TGTGCCAGTAAAATCCCAGGGGGCGTGACCCAGTACTTC
TRBJ1-1 | NA | TRBV12-3/TRBV12-4 | NA | CASSTTAYTEAFF | TGTGCCAGCAGCACGACAGCTTACACTGAAGCTTTCTTT
TRBJ1-5 | NA | TRBV19 | NA | CASSSGRVGNQPQHF | TGTGCCAGTAGTAGCGGCAGGGTGGGAAATCAGCCCCAGCATTTT
TRBJ2-2 | NA | TRBV7-9 | TRBD1 | CASSLETGLGTGELFF | TGTGCCAGCAGCTTAGAGACAGGGTTGGGAACCGGGGAGCTGTTTTTT
TRBJ2-6 | few | TRBV27 | NA | CASSLSTGANVLTF | TGTGCCAGCAGTTTATCAACTGGGGCCAACGTCCTGACTTTC
TRBJ2-2 | NA | TRBV19 | NA | CACQRGRNTGELFF | TGTGCCTGCCAACGAGGGCGGAACACCGGGGAGCTGTTTTTT
TRBJ2-5 | NA | TRBV4-3 | TRBD2 | CASSQNPSGQETQYF | TGCGCCAGCAGCCAAAACCCTAGCGGACAAGAGACCCAGTACTTC
TRBJ2-5 | NA | TRBV9 | NA | CASSVAKGFWETQYF | TGTGCCAGCAGCGTAGCGAAGGGCTTTTGGGAGACCCAGTACTTC
TRBJ2-3 | NA | TRBV2 | TRBD1 | CASSPGTGVDTQYF | TGTGCCAGCAGTCCCGGGACAGGGGTAGATACGCAGTATTTT
TRBJ1-5 | few | TRBV2 | NA | CASSATRNSNQPQHF | TGTGCCAGCAGTGCGACGAGGAATAGCAATCAGCCCCAGCATTTT
TRBJ2-3 | NA | TRBV7-3 | NA | CASSYEFADTQYF | TGTGCCAGCAGCTACGAGTTTGCAGATACGCAGTATTTT